This T cell receptor beta chain was obtained from a study of Graves' ophthalmopathy and Graves' hyperthyroidism. Study background: Peripheral blood samples were taken at initial diagnosis, before any treatment.

General observations from the study: For predicting ophthalmopathy progression, the model had about 66% sensitivity and roughly 77% specificity. Clonotypes were expanded in thyroid at above 0.001 frequency, and most also appeared in blood.

V was trimmed by 4 bases and J by 5 bases, leaving 12 bases between them. The CDR3 covers 13 residues. The germline V gene encodes CDR1 SGHRS and CDR2 YFSETQ. Many counts were recorded for this clonotype. Its cognate antigen is unknown. RNA served as the template for amplifying TCR beta CDR3 regions. HTBI primers primed a first-round RT-PCR, and a second-round multiplex PCR followed. TCRdb re-called the multiplex PCR reads through MiXCR, storing one row per CDR3 protein. The table shows about 400,000 distinct CDR3 sequences, with over 15% occurring only once. The TCR originated in a woman younger than 30 with stable Graves' hyperthyroidism. The sample consisted of peripheral blood. The chain is built from TRBV5-1 and TRBJ1-1; D unresolved. CDR3 sequence (DNA): TGCGCCAGCAGCCCTTTGGGTCAGACTGAAGCTTTCTTT. It encodes CASSPLGQTEAFF.